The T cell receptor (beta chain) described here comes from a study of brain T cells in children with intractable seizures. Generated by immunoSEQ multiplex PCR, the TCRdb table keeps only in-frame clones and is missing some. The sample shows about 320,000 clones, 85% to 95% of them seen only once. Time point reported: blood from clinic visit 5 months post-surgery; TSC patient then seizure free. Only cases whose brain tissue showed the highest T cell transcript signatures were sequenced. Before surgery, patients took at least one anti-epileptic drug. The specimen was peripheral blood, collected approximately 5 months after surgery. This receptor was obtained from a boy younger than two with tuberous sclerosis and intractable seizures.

CDR3 nucleotides: TGTGCCAGCAGTTACGGGACAGCAGTACCCGAGCAGTACTTC. Encoded protein: CASSYGTAVPEQYF. This chain joins TRBV6-2 or TRBV6-3 and TRBJ2-7; 7 nucleotides agree with TRBD1. V gave up 2 bases and J gave up 6 bases; unmatched junction bases: 7. The CDR3 extends over 14 amino acids. Germline V CDR1 and CDR2: MNHEY, SVGEGT.